Sequencing of this TCR beta chain was carried out in a study of T cell responses to AZD1222 COVID-19 vaccine. The study's findings and limits: After the peak T cell response, and only then, were repertoires sampled. Baseline seropositives among AZD1222 recipients totaled only 5 to 7. Across spike, vaccine-associated CD4 TCRs were found, dominant at 160-218 and 743-854. Reportedly, nearly half of unique spike TCRs recognized epitopes outside B.1.351/B.1.1.7 mutations.

Trimming shortened V by 5 bases and J by 7 bases, and 8 bases separated the two germline ends. This CDR3 is built from 11 residues. This clone was recorded a few times. Its antigen is unknown. Sequenced by immunoSEQ multiplex PCR; TCRdb stores in-frame clones only, minus some. Of some 160,000 clones listed, roughly 87% were seen once; the top ten hold about 1%. The clonotype originates from an adult who received the AZD1222 COVID-19 vaccine. The V call is TRBV12-3 or TRBV12-4, the J call TRBJ1-2, with TRBD1 as a possible D gene (5 bases). The source was peripheral blood, collected 28 days after the second AZD1222 dose. Written as DNA, the CDR3 is TGTGCCAGCAGTGCGGGGCTTGGCTACACCTTC. This encodes CASSAGLGYTF.